The rows below give T cell receptor beta chains drawn from one sample of a study of CD8+ T cells in alopecia areata. Generated by immunoSEQ multiplex PCR, the TCRdb table keeps only in-frame clones and is missing some. Counted here are hundreds of thousands of clones, 67% occurring once; the ten biggest clones make up approximately 1.2%. The material sequenced was CD4+ T cells sorted from blood, taken at week 0. Receptors originate from a human donor with alopecia areata. CDR3s include the opening cysteine and the closing phenylalanine or tryptophan. A D gene is named only where the DNA matches it firmly. The size of a clone is reported for some rows only, either as once, few or many, or as a class for expanded clones.

V gene: TRBV25-1; clone size: NA; J gene: TRBJ2-7; D gene: NA; CDR3 length: 15; CDR3 DNA: TGTGCCAGCAGTGGTCAAGGTGCCAGCTCCTACGAGCAGTACTTC; CDR3 protein: CASSGQGASSYEQYF
V gene: TRBV18; clone size: few; J gene: TRBJ2-6; D gene: NA; CDR3 length: 17; CDR3 DNA: TGTGCCAGCTCACCACGTGCGGCAGGGACTGGGGCCAACGTCCTGACTTTC; CDR3 protein: CASSPRAAGTGANVLTF
V gene: TRBV2; clone size: NA; J gene: TRBJ1-6; D gene: NA; CDR3 length: 14; CDR3 DNA: TGTGCCAGCAGTGCTGATGGAGGGCGCTCACCCCTCCACTTT; CDR3 protein: CASSADGGRSPLHF
V gene: TRBV18; clone size: NA; J gene: TRBJ1-1; D gene: NA; CDR3 length: 15; CDR3 DNA: TGTGCCAGCTCACCACCGCGGGTTATGAACACTGAAGCTTTCTTT; CDR3 protein: CASSPPRVMNTEAFF
V gene: TRBV4-1; clone size: NA; J gene: TRBJ2-7; D gene: TRBD1; CDR3 length: 15; CDR3 DNA: TGCGCCAGCAGCAAATCGGTGGGACAGCTCTACGAGCAGTACTTC; CDR3 protein: CASSKSVGQLYEQYF
V gene: TRBV5-1; clone size: few; J gene: TRBJ2-3; D gene: NA; CDR3 length: 16; CDR3 DNA: TGCGCCAGCAGCTTGGGACTTTCGCCTAGCACAGATACGCAGTATTTT; CDR3 protein: CASSLGLSPSTDTQYF
V gene: TRBV30; clone size: NA; J gene: TRBJ2-7; D gene: TRBD2; CDR3 length: 12; CDR3 DNA: TGTGCCTCCTCTAGCGGGGGCTACGAGCAGTACTTC; CDR3 protein: CASSSGGYEQYF
V gene: TRBV30; clone size: few; J gene: TRBJ2-2; D gene: NA; CDR3 length: 18; CDR3 DNA: TGTGCCTGGACCCGATTCGGGACGGCCAAGTACCCCACCGGGGAGCTGTTTTTT; CDR3 protein: CAWTRFGTAKYPTGELFF
V gene: TRBV19; clone size: NA; J gene: TRBJ1-1; D gene: NA; CDR3 length: 13; CDR3 DNA: TGTGCCAGTAGTATAGGATTGACCCCTGAAGCTTTCTTT; CDR3 protein: CASSIGLTPEAFF
V gene: TRBV6-5; clone size: NA; J gene: TRBJ2-7; D gene: TRBD1; CDR3 length: 14; CDR3 DNA: TGTGCCAGCACCCCGACAGGGTTGATGTGGGAGCAGTACTTC; CDR3 protein: CASTPTGLMWEQYF
V gene: TRBV29-1; clone size: NA; J gene: TRBJ2-3; D gene: TRBD2; CDR3 length: 14; CDR3 DNA: TGCAGCGTTTATTCTAGCGGGGCCGCAGATACGCAGTATTTT; CDR3 protein: CSVYSSGAADTQYF
V gene: TRBV10-3; clone size: NA; J gene: TRBJ1-1; D gene: NA; CDR3 length: 14; CDR3 DNA: TGTGCCATCAGGGAATCAGGGTGGAATACTGAAGCTTTCTTT; CDR3 protein: CAIRESGWNTEAFF
V gene: TRBV29-1; clone size: NA; J gene: TRBJ2-7; D gene: TRBD1; CDR3 length: 13; CDR3 DNA: TGCAGCGCCGTGGACAGGGTGGACTACGAGCAGTACTTC; CDR3 protein: CSAVDRVDYEQYF
V gene: TRBV29-1; clone size: NA; J gene: TRBJ1-1; D gene: NA; CDR3 length: 12; CDR3 DNA: TGCAGCGTCGACGCGGGGAACACTGAAGCTTTCTTT; CDR3 protein: CSVDAGNTEAFF
V gene: TRBV27; clone size: NA; J gene: TRBJ2-7; D gene: NA; CDR3 length: 12; CDR3 DNA: TGTGCCAGCAGCCCCTACGTTGGCGAGCAGTACTTC; CDR3 protein: CASSPYVGEQYF
V gene: TRBV5-4; clone size: NA; J gene: TRBJ2-5; D gene: TRBD1; CDR3 length: 14; CDR3 DNA: TGTGCCAGCAGCTTGGGACAGGGCCGAGAGACCCAGTACTTC; CDR3 protein: CASSLGQGRETQYF
V gene: TRBV4-2; clone size: NA; J gene: TRBJ2-5; D gene: NA; CDR3 length: 15; CDR3 DNA: TGTGCCAGCAGCCAAGATTCGGGAGTCCAAGAGACCCAGTACTTC; CDR3 protein: CASSQDSGVQETQYF
V gene: TRBV29-1; clone size: few; J gene: TRBJ1-5; D gene: NA; CDR3 length: 13; CDR3 DNA: TGCAGCGTTGATGACGGAGGCAATCAGCCCCAGCATTTT; CDR3 protein: CSVDDGGNQPQHF
V gene: TRBV14; clone size: NA; J gene: TRBJ2-5; D gene: NA; CDR3 length: 14; CDR3 DNA: TGTGCCAGCAGCCCATGGCAGGGCCAAGAGACCCAGTACTTC; CDR3 protein: CASSPWQGQETQYF
V gene: TRBV19; clone size: NA; J gene: TRBJ1-5; D gene: TRBD1; CDR3 length: 15; CDR3 DNA: TGTGCCAGTACCCCAGGACAGGGGGACAATCAGCCCCAGCATTTT; CDR3 protein: CASTPGQGDNQPQHF
V gene: TRBV15; clone size: NA; J gene: TRBJ1-5; D gene: NA; CDR3 length: 14; CDR3 DNA: TGTGCCACCAGCGGGACGAGAGGAGACCAGCCCCAGCATTTT; CDR3 protein: CATSGTRGDQPQHF
V gene: TRBV27; clone size: NA; J gene: TRBJ1-2; D gene: NA; CDR3 length: 14; CDR3 DNA: TGTGCCAGCAGAAGAGAGGTGCGTGGGTATGGCTACACCTTC; CDR3 protein: CASRREVRGYGYTF
V gene: TRBV5-6; clone size: NA; J gene: TRBJ2-5; D gene: NA; CDR3 length: 13; CDR3 DNA: TGTGCCAGCAGCCTAGGGTTGATCGAGACCCAGTACTTC; CDR3 protein: CASSLGLIETQYF
V gene: TRBV11-1; clone size: NA; J gene: TRBJ1-2; D gene: TRBD1; CDR3 length: 14; CDR3 DNA: TGTGCCAGCAGCTTAGCGCGGACAGGGCACGGCTACACCTTC; CDR3 protein: CASSLARTGHGYTF
V gene: TRBV7-8; clone size: NA; J gene: TRBJ2-6; D gene: NA; CDR3 length: 14; CDR3 DNA: TGTGCCAGCAGGCCTATATCTGGGGCCAACGTCCTGACTTTC; CDR3 protein: CASRPISGANVLTF
V gene: TRBV5-1; clone size: NA; J gene: TRBJ1-2; D gene: NA; CDR3 length: 17; CDR3 DNA: TGCGCCAGCAGCCCCCGGGTGGGGGGACTAGGAGACTATGGCTACACCTTC; CDR3 protein: CASSPRVGGLGDYGYTF
V gene: TRBV29-1; clone size: NA; J gene: TRBJ1-1; D gene: TRBD1; CDR3 length: 12; CDR3 DNA: TGCAGCAGTTGGGGACAGGGGGCTGAAGCTTTCTTT; CDR3 protein: CSSWGQGAEAFF
V gene: TRBV4-2; clone size: NA; J gene: TRBJ2-4; D gene: NA; CDR3 length: 11; CDR3 DNA: TGTGCCAGCAGCCGGGGGGAAGTCTCGTACTTC; CDR3 protein: CASSRGEVSYF
V gene: TRBV20-1; clone size: NA; J gene: TRBJ2-3; D gene: NA; CDR3 length: 11; CDR3 DNA: TGCAGTGGTGGGGGCGCAGATACGCAGTATTTT; CDR3 protein: CSGGGADTQYF
V gene: TRBV2; clone size: NA; J gene: TRBJ1-2; D gene: NA; CDR3 length: 14; CDR3 DNA: TGTGCCAGCAGTGAAGTGCACAGGGACTATGGCTACACCTTC; CDR3 protein: CASSEVHRDYGYTF
V gene: TRBV2; clone size: NA; J gene: TRBJ1-6; D gene: NA; CDR3 length: 16; CDR3 DNA: TGTGCCAGCGGGGGGAGGGCGAGCTCCTATAATTCACCCCTCCACTTT; CDR3 protein: CASGGRASSYNSPLHF